The clone carrying this T cell receptor beta chain was seen a handful of times. Its antigen is not known. TCRdb re-derived calls from the reads in MiXCR, one entry per CDR3 protein. Of hundreds of thousands of distinct CDR3 sequences in the sample, about a third were seen once. These data belong to a study of T cell repertoires in cytomegalovirus infection. On the study more broadly: HLA-C-restricted CMV epitopes, recently identified, and well-studied HLA-B-restricted ones were used by the study. A matching HLA type, together with CMV infection, was signaled by public TCR beta signatures.

Findings and caveats of the study: Ex vivo, HLA-C-restricted CMV-specific TCR beta clonotypes prevailed over the rest of the response. Cumulative public TCR beta family frequency identified CMV carriers with the relevant HLA.

The sequencing used cultured CD8+ T cells from PBMCs, collected from culture after CMV antigen stimulation. The clonotype was recovered from a human donor in good health (CMV status not recorded). Some clones in this sample may be carry-over from other donors' samples.

CDR3 loop: CSARARGETQYF. In DNA, the CDR3 is TGCAGTGCTAGAGCTCGAGGGGAGACCCAGTACTTC. The rearrangement links TRBV20-1 to TRBJ2-5; a weak D match, TRBD2 (5 bases). CDR1 is DFQATT and CDR2 is SNEGSKA in the germline V gene (reference sequence). The CDR3 extends over 12 amino acids. Between the trimmed V and J ends, which lost 1 base and 5 bases, there was a span of 8 bases.